This TCR beta chain was profiled in a study of cytomegalovirus exposure and HLA in healthy donors. Study-wide results and caveats: Among TCR beta chains, those listed as cytomegalovirus-associated numbered about 160.

It was with 60 Vbeta and 13 Jbeta primers that the PCR ran. TCRdb keeps only in-frame clones here, not all; method: immunoSEQ multiplex PCR. Among about 190,000 clones, roughly four fifths were seen once, and the ten largest hold approximately 3.1%. The V gene end was trimmed by 4 bases and the J gene end by 3 bases; junction bases not matched to a gene: 11. The CDR3 extends over 17 amino acids. Germline loops: CDR1 SGHRS, CDR2 YFSETQ. With regard to this clone: The target antigen is unknown.

The source of this sequence is a woman aged 30 to 39 in good health and CMV-seropositive. The rearrangement joins TRBV5-1 to TRBJ2-4, with TRBD1 matching over 9 bases. What was sequenced was PBMCs. Here the CDR3 DNA reads TGCGCCAGCAGCCCATCGACAGGGGGTATGGGCAAAAACATTCAGTACTTC. As protein: CASSPSTGGMGKNIQYF.